These 10 T cell receptor beta chains originate from one sample sequenced in a study of blood T cells in healthy people across ages. Alongside a J-beta primer mix, a sample-barcoded 5' primer served in a second PCR lasting roughly 7 to 11 cycles. MiXCR was run by TCRdb on the 5' RACE reads, yielding one entry per CDR3 protein. The sample contains some 1 million distinct CDR3 sequences, around 43% of which appear only once. The sequenced sample consisted of blood. All receptors derive from a woman aged 60-75 years in good health.

This clonotype was seen only a few times. This CDR3 reads CSVEVETSGSYEQYF. The CDR3 DNA sequence: TGCAGCGTTGAAGTTGAGACTAGCGGGAGTTACGAGCAGTACTTC. The J gene is TRBJ2-4, the V gene TRBV29-1, with 12 bases lining up with TRBD2. Judging by the DNA end, TRBJ2-7 fits better; the J call may be wrong. The CDR3 contains 15 residues. Per germline, CDR1 SQVTM and CDR2 ANQGSEA.

The chain joins TRBV20-1 to TRBJ1-5, with a weak D call TRBD1 (5 bases). Germline V gives CDR1 DFQATT, CDR2 SNEGSKA (reference sequence). This CDR3 has 14 amino acids. V lost 3 bases and J 2 bases, leaving 11 bases between the germline ends. This CDR3 reads CSASRGVRNQPQHF. CDR3 DNA sequence: TGCAGTGCTAGTAGGGGAGTCCGCAATCAGCCCCAGCATTTT.

This clonotype has only one observation. The V gene is TRBV29-1, the J gene TRBJ2-5; the D gene is possibly TRBD1 (6 bases). CDR1 and CDR2 (germline): SQVTM, ANQGSEA. This CDR3 region has 14 residues. V lost 4 bases and J 11 bases, leaving 23 bases between the germline ends. DNA of the CDR3: TGCAGCGTTGTAGAGGGGACAACCTACAATGAGCAGTACTTC. This gives the protein CSVVEGTTYNEQYF.

This chain uses TRBV6-6 with TRBJ2-7, with 11 bases aligning to TRBD1. V gave up 4 bases and J gave up 6 bases; unmatched junction bases: 14. CDR1 is MNHNY, CDR2 SVGAGI, per germline (reference sequence). This CDR3 spans 17 amino acids. As DNA, the CDR3 is TGTGCCAGCAGTTCTTTGGGGCGGGACAGGGGGACCCCCGAGCAGTACTTC. It encodes CASSSLGRDRGTPEQYF.

The chain combines TRBV10-3 with TRBJ2-1, with D perhaps TRBD2 (6 bases). Germline CDR1 and CDR2: ENHRY and SYGVKD. The CDR3 contains 14 residues. Trimming pared 3 bases from V and 3 bases from J, leaving 9 bases between. The DNA for the CDR3 is TGTGCCATCAGTGACGCGGGGCGCTACAATGAGCAGTTCTTC. This codes for CAISDAGRYNEQFF.

This clonotype came up a few times. V usage is TRBV20-1 and J usage is TRBJ1-2; 7 nucleotides line up with TRBD1. This CDR3 has 13 amino acids. J was trimmed by 4 bases and V by 7 bases; bases with no gene match: 9. Germline values: CDR1 DFQATT, CDR2 SNEGSKA (reference sequence). CDR3: CSVRPGTAYGYTF. Here the CDR3 DNA reads TGCAGTGTCCGACCCGGGACAGCCTATGGCTACACCTTC.

This clonotype was found a few times. V gene TRBV20-1 combines with J gene TRBJ2-7, with 11 bases identical to TRBD2. V dropped 0 bases and J dropped 4; count of bases not matched to a gene: 14. The germline V gene has CDR1 DFQATT and CDR2 SNEGSKA (reference sequence). The CDR3 covers 18 residues. In DNA, the CDR3 is TGCAGTGCTAGAGATGAGCCAAACCCCGGGACTAGCGGATACGAGCAGTACTTC. It encodes CSARDEPNPGTSGYEQYF.

The table lists this clonotype with a few counts. The rearrangement uses TRBV27 and TRBJ2-7; either TRBD1 or TRBD2 may fit D (5 bases each). This CDR3 region has 16 residues. Germline values: CDR1 MNHEY, CDR2 SMNVEV (reference sequence). The V end lost 5 bases, the J end lost 0 bases, and 17 bases lay between the germline ends. In DNA form, the CDR3 reads TGTGCCAGCAGTCCTTCTTATAGGGGACCCTCCTACGAGCAGTACTTC. Encoded protein: CASSPSYRGPSYEQYF.

This clonotype was detected a few times. V usage is TRBV20-1 and J usage is TRBJ2-1; 11 nucleotides agree with TRBD2. CDR1 DFQATT and CDR2 SNEGSKA come from the germline V gene (reference sequence). The V segment lost 5 bases and the J segment 0 bases; nucleotides outside the gene matches: 6. This CDR3 region has 16 residues. The CDR3 loop reads CSAQLAGAGSYNEQFF. The CDR3 coding sequence is TGCAGTGCTCAACTAGCGGGAGCCGGCTCCTACAATGAGCAGTTCTTC.

This chain links TRBV12-3 or TRBV12-4 with TRBJ2-1, with D hard to call. CDR3 length: 17 amino acids. Trimming stripped 3 bases from V and 0 bases from J, with 15 bases between. CDR3 sequence (DNA): TGTGCCAGCAGTTTCGACCCTCCCCTAAGCTCCTACAATGAGCAGTTCTTC. Amino acids: CASSFDPPLSSYNEQFF.